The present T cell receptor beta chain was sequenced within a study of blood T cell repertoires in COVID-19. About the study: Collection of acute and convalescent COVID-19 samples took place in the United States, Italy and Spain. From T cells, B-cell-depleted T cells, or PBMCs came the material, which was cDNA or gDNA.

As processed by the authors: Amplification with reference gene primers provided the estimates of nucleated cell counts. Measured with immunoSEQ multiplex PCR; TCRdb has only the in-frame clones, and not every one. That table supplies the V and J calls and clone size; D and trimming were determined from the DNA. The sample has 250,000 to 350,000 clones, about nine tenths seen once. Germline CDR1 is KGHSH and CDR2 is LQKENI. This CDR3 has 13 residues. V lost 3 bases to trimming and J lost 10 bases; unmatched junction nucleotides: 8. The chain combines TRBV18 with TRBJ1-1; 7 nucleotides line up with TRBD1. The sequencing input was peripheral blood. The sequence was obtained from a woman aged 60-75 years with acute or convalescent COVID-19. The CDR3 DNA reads TGTGCCAGCTCACCGGGACAGCTCCAAGGAGCTTTCTTT. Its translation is CASSPGQLQGAFF.